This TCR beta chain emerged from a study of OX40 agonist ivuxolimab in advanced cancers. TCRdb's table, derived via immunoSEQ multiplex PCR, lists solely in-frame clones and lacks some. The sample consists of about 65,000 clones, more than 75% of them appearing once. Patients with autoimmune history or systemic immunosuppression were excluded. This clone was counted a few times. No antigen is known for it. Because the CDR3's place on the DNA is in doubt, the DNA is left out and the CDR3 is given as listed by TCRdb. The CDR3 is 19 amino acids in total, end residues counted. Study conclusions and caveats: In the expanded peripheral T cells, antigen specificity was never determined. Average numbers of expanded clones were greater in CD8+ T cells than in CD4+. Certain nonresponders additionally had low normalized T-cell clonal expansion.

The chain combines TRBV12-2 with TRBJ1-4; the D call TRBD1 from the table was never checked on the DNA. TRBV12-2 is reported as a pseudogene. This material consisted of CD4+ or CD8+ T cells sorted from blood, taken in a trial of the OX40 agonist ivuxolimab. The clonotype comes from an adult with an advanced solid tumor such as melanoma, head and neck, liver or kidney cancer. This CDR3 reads CASRFFRARGLGPNEKLFF.